This entry is about one TCR beta chain. Its antigen is currently unknown. The data were taken from a study of cytomegalovirus exposure and HLA in healthy donors. General study points: Highly shared variants forming one cluster were likely a sequencing artifact.

PCR employed 60 Vbeta and 13 Jbeta primers. Sequenced by immunoSEQ multiplex PCR; TCRdb stores in-frame clones only, minus some. The data contain approximately 180,000 clones, 78% of them singletons. The V end lost 6 bases, the J end lost 2 bases, and 10 bases lay between the germline ends. CDR1 MGHRA and CDR2 YSYEKL come from the germline V gene. The CDR3 extends over 14 amino acids. This clonotype was obtained from a woman aged 50 to 60 in good health and CMV-seropositive. V is TRBV4-1 and J is TRBJ2-2; weak D call: TRBD1 (5 bases). The sample comprised PBMCs. The CDR3 sequence: CASRSTDNTGELFF. CDR3 nucleotide sequence: TGCGCCAGCAGATCGACAGATAACACCGGGGAGCTGTTTTTT.